The sequence of this T cell receptor beta chain was determined in a study of T cell responses to AZD1222 COVID-19 vaccine. A note on this clone: Its matching antigen is unknown.

Regarding the study as a whole: Repertoire collection took place solely once the T cell response had peaked.

Using immunoSEQ multiplex PCR, the repertoire was profiled, and TCRdb retains in-frame clones only, with some absent. The table shows about 99,000 clones, with roughly 88% occurring only once. The CDR3 consists of 13 residues. Germline CDR1 LGHDT, CDR2 YNNKEL (reference sequence). The germline V and J ends were trimmed by 3 bases and 5 bases, with 11 bases remaining between them. The input for sequencing was peripheral blood, taken on day 0 of AZD1222 vaccination. The clonotype comes from an adult in good health. This sequence joins TRBV3-1 (or the pseudogene TRBV3-2) and TRBJ2-7, with D possibly matching TRBD2 (6 bases). This CDR3 reads CASSHASANEQYF. The CDR3 bases are TGTGCCAGCAGCCATGCTAGCGCGAACGAGCAGTACTTC.